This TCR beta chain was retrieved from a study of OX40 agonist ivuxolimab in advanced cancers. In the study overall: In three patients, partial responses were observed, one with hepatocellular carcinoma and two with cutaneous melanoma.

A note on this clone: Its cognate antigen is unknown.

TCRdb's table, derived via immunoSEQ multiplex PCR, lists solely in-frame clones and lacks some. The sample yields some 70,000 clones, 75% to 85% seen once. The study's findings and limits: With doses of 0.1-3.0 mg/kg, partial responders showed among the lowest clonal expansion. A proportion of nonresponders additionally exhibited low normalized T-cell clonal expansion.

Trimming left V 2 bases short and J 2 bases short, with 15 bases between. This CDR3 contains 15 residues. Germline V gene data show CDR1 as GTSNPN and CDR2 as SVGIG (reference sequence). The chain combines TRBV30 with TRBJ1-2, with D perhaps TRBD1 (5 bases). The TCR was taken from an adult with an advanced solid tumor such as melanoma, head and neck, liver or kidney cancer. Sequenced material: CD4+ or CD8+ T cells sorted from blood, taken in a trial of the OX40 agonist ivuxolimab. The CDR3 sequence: CAWSNKGQPNYGYTF. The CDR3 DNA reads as TGTGCCTGGAGTAACAAGGGGCAGCCAAACTATGGCTACACCTTC.